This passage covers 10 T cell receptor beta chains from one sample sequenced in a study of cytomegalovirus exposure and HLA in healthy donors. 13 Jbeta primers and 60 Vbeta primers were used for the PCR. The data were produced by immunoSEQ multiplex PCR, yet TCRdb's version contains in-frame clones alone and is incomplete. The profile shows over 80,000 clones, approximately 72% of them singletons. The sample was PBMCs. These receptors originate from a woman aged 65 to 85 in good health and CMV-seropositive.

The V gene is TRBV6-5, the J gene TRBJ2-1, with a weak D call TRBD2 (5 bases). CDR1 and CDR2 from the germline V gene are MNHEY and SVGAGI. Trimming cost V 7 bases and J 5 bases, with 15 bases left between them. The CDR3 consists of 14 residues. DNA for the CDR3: TGTGCCAGCAACCCACTAGGGATCCACAATGAGCAGTTCTTC. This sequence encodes CASNPLGIHNEQFF.

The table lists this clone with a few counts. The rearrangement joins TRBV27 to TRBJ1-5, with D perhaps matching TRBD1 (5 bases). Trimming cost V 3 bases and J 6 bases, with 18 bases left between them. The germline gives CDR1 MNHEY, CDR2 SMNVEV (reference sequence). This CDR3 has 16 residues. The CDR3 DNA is TGTGCCAGCAGTTTTGGTGGGGGAGGTAAGAGTCAGCCCCAGCATTTT. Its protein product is CASSFGGGGKSQPQHF.

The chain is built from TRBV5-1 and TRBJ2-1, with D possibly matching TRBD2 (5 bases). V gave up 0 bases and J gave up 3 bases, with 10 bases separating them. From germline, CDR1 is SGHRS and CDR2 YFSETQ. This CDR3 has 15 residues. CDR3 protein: CASSLDGEGYNEQFF. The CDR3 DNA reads TGCGCCAGCAGCTTGGACGGGGAAGGCTACAATGAGCAGTTCTTC.

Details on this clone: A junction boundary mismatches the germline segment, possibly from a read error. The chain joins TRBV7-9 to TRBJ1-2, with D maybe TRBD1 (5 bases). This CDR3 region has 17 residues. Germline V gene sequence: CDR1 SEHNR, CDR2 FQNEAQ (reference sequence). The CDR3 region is CSSSSVLGGETIYGYTF. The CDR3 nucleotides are TGTTCCAGCAGCTCCGTCTTGGGGGGAGAAACCATCTATGGCTACACCTTC.

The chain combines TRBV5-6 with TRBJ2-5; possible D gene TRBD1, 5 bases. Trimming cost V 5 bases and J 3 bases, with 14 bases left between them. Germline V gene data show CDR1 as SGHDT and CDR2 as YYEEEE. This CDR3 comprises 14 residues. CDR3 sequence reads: CASSIVQGKETQYF. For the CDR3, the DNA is TGTGCCAGCAGTATAGTTCAGGGAAAAGAGACCCAGTACTTC.

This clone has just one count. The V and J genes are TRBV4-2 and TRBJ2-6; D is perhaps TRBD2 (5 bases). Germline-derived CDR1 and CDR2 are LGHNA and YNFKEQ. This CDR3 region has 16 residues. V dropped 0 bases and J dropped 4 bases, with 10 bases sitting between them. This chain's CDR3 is CASSQDLTGGANVLTF. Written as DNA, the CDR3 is TGTGCCAGCAGCCAAGATCTCACGGGGGGGGCCAACGTCCTGACTTTC.

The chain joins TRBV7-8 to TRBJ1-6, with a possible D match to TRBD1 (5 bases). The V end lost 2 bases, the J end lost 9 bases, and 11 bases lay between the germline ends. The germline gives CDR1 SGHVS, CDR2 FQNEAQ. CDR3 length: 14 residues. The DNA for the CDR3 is TGTGCCAGCAGCTTATATCAGGGAAGTTCACCCCTCCACTTT. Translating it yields CASSLYQGSSPLHF.

CDR3 residues: CASSLEGGADTEAFF. CDR3 bases: TGTGCCAGCAGCTTAGAAGGAGGAGCGGACACTGAAGCTTTCTTT. The gene calls are TRBV12-1 and TRBJ1-1. TRBV12-1 is flagged as a pseudogene. This CDR3 contains 15 residues.

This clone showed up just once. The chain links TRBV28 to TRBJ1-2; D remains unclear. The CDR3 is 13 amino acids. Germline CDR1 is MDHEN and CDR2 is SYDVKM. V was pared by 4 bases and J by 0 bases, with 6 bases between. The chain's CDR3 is CASSSGTNYGYTF. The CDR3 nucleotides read TGTGCCAGCAGTTCAGGTACTAACTATGGCTACACCTTC.

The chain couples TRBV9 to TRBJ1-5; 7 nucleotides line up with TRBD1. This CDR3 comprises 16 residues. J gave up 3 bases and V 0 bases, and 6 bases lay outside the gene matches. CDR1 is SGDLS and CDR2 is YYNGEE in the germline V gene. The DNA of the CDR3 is TGTGCCAGCAGCGTAGTACGGGACAGAGCCAATCAGCCCCAGCATTTT. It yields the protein CASSVVRDRANQPQHF.